This T cell receptor (beta chain) is drawn from a study of blood T cell repertoires in COVID-19. Study-wide background: Samples taken during acute and convalescent COVID-19 were collected in the United States, Italy and Spain. PBMCs, B-cell-depleted T cells, or T cells provided the cDNA or gDNA that made up the material.

This clone was recorded a few times. Authors' methods: Reference gene primer amplification in the assay estimated nucleated cell counts. The method was immunoSEQ multiplex PCR; TCRdb's version includes in-frame clones alone and lacks a portion of them. From that table come the V and J calls and clone size; the DNA was used to work out D and trimming. The sample shows hundreds of thousands of clones, approximately 90% of them seen only once. Trimming took off 3 bases at V and 6 bases at J, with 9 bases between the two ends. Germline assignment: CDR1 MRHNA and CDR2 SNTAGT. CDR3 length equals 13 residues.

The clonotype originates from a man in his late teens or twenties with active or convalescent COVID-19. The sequenced sample consisted of peripheral blood. This chain links TRBV6-4 with TRBJ2-1; no reliable D call. The CDR3 region has the DNA TGTGCCAGCAGTGAAGGAGACCGCAATGAGCAGTTCTTC. It codes for CASSEGDRNEQFF.